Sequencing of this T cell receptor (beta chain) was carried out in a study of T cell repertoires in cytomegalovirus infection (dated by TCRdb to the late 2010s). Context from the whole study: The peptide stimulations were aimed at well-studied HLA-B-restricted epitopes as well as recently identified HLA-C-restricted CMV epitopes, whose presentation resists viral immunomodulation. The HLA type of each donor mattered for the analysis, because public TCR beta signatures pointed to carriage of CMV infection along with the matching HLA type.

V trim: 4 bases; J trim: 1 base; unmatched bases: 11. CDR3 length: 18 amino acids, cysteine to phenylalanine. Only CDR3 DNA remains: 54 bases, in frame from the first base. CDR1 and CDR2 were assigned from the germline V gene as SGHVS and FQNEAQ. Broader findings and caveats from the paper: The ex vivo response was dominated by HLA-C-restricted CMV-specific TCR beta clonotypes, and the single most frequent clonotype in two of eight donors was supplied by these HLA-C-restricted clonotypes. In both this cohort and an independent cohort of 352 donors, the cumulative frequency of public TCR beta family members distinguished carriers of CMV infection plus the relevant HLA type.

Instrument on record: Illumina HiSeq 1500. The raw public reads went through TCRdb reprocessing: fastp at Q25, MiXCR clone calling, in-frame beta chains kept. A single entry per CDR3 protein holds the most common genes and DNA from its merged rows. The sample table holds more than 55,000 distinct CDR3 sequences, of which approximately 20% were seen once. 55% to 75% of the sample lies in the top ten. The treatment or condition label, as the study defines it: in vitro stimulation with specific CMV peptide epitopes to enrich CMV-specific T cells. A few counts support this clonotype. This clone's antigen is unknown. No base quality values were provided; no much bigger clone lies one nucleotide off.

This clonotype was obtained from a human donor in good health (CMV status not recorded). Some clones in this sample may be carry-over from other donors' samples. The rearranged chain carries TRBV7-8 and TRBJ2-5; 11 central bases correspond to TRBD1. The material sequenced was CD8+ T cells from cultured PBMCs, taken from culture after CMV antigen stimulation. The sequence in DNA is TGTGCCAGCAGCTCGGGGACAGGGGGTTGGACGTCCCAAGAGACCCAGTACTTC. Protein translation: CASSSGTGGWTSQETQYF. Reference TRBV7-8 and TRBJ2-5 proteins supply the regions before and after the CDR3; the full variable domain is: GAGVSQSPRYKVAKRGQDVALRCDPISGHVSLFWYQQALGQGPEFLTYFQNEAQLDKSGLPSDRFFAERPEGSVSTLKIQRTQQEDSAVYLCASSSGTGGWTSQETQYFGPGTRLLVL.